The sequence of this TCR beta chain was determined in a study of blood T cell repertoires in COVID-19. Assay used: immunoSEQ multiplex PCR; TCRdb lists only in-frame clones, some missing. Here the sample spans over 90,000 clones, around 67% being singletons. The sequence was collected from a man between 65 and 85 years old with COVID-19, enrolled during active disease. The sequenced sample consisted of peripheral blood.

CDR3 nucleotides: TGTGCCAGCAGTTTATTGGGACAGGGGGCGCGGGGCTACACCTTC. It specifies CASSLLGQGARGYTF. The chain recombines TRBV28 with TRBJ1-2, with 12 bases aligning to TRBD1. This CDR3 has 15 amino acids. Losses at the gene ends were 1 base for V and 8 bases for J; bases not matched to a gene: 5. Per the germline V gene, CDR1 is MDHEN and CDR2 is SYDVKM.